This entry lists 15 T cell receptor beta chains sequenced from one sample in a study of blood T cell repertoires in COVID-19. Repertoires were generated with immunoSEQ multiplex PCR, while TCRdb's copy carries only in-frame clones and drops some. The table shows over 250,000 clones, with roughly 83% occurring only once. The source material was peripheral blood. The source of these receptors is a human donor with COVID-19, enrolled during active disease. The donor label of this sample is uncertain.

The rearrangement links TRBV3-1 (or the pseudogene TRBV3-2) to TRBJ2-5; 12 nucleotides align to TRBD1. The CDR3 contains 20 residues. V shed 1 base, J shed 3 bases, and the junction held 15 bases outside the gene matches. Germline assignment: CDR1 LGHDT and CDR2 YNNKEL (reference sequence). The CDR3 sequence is CASSQVVPIRDRGREETQYF. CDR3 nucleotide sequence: TGTGCCAGCAGCCAAGTTGTGCCAATCCGGGACAGGGGGCGGGAAGAGACCCAGTACTTC.

The CDR3 region is CASRRTGVEAFF. The CDR3 DNA sequence: TGTGCCAGCAGACGGACAGGGGTCGAAGCTTTCTTT. This rearrangement joins TRBV2 to TRBJ1-1, with 9 bases that match TRBD1. The germline V gene has CDR1 SNHLY and CDR2 FYNNEI. Trimming at V came to 6 bases and at J to 8 bases, leaving 4 bases not matched to a gene. This CDR3 region has 12 residues.

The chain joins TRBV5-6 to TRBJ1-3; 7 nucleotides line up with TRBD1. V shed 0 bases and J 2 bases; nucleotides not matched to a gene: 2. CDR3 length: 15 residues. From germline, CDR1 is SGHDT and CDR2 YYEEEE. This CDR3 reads CASSLEGTAGNTIYF. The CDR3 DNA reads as TGTGCCAGCAGCTTGGAAGGGACAGCTGGAAACACCATATATTTT.

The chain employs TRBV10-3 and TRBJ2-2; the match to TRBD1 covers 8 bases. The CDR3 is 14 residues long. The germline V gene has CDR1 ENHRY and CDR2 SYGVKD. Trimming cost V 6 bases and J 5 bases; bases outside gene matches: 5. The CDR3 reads CAISRQGSTGELFF. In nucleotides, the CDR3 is TGTGCCATCAGCAGACAGGGGTCAACCGGGGAGCTGTTTTTT.

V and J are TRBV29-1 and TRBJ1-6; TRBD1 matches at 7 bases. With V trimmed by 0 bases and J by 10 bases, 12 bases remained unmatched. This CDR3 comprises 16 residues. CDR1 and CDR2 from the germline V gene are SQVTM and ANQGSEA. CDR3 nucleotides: TGCAGCGTTGAAGATCTTCGGGGACAGCCCCTCTCACCCCTCCACTTT. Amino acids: CSVEDLRGQPLSPLHF.

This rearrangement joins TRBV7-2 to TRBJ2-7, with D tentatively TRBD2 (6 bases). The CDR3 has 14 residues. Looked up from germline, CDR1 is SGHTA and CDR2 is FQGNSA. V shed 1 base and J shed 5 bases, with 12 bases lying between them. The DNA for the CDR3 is TGTGCCAGCAGCTTAGGGTTAGCGGTCCACGAGCAGTACTTC. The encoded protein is CASSLGLAVHEQYF.

This CDR3 reads CASSETSGSYEQYF. CDR3 DNA sequence: TGTGCCAGCAGCGAGACTAGCGGGAGCTACGAGCAGTACTTC. This chain uses TRBV9 with TRBJ2-7, with TRBD2 matching over 12 bases. CDR1 is SGDLS, CDR2 YYNGEE, per germline. This CDR3 spans 14 amino acids. Trimming at V came to 3 bases and at J to 3 bases, leaving 1 base not matched to a gene.

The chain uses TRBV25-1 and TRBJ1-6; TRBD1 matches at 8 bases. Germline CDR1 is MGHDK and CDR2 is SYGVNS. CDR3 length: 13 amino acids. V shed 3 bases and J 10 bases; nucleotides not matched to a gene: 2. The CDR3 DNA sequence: TGTGCCAGCAGTGACAGGGGGCGCTCACCCCTCCACTTT. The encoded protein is CASSDRGRSPLHF.

The CDR3 nucleotides are TGCGCCAGCAGCTTGGTGTCTAGCGGGAGGAATGGGGAGCAGTACTTC. Translated, it gives CASSLVSSGRNGEQYF. The J gene is TRBJ2-7, the V gene TRBV5-1; 11 bases fit TRBD2. This CDR3 comprises 16 residues. CDR1 SGHRS and CDR2 YFSETQ come from the germline V gene. Trimming took 0 bases from V and 7 from J; bases not matched to a gene: 9. The whole variable domain, remainder taken from reference TRBV5-1 and TRBJ2-7, is KAGVTQTPRYLIKTRGQQVTLSCSPISGHRSVSWYQQTPGQGLQFLFEYFSETQRNKGNFPGRFSGRQFSNSRSEMNVSTLELGDSALYLCASSLVSSGRNGEQYFGPGTRLTVT.

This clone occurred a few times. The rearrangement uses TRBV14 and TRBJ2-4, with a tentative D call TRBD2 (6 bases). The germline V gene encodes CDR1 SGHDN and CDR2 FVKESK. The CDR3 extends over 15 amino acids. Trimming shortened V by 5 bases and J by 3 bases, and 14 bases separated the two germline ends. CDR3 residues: CASSIRLGRKNIQYF. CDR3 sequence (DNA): TGTGCCAGCAGCATCCGACTAGGGCGCAAAAACATTCAGTACTTC.

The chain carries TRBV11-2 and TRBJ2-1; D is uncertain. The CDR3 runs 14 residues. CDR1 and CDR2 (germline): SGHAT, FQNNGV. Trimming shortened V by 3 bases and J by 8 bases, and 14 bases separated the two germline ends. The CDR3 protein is CASSFRTVWDEQFF. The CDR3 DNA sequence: TGTGCCAGCAGCTTTCGAACAGTGTGGGATGAGCAGTTCTTC.

CDR3 loop: CASSQDREYEQYF. The CDR3 DNA sequence: TGTGCCAGCAGCCAGGACAGAGAATACGAGCAGTACTTC. This chain links TRBV3-1 (or the pseudogene TRBV3-2) with TRBJ2-7, with D possibly matching TRBD1 (6 bases). CDR1 is LGHDT, CDR2 YNNKEL, per germline (reference sequence). The CDR3 spans 13 residues. V was pared by 3 bases and J by 4 bases, with 10 bases between.

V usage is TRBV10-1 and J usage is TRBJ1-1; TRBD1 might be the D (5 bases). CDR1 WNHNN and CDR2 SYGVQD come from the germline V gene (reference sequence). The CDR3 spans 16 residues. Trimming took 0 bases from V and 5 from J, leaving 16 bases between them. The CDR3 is CASSESNWGVGTEAFF. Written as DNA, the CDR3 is TGCGCCAGCAGTGAGTCGAATTGGGGGGTCGGGACTGAAGCTTTCTTT.

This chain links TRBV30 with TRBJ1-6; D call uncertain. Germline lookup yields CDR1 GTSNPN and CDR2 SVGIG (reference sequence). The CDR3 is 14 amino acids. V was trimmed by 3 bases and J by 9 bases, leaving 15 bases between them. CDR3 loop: CAWRAGLEISPLHF. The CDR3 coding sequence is TGTGCCTGGAGGGCCGGGTTGGAAATTTCACCCCTCCACTTT.

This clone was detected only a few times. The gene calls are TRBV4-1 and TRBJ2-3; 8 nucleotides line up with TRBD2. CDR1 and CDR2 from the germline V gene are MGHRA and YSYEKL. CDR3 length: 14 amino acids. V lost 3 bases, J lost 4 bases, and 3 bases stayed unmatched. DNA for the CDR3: TGCGCCAGCAGCCAGGGACTAGTGCCAGATACGCAGTATTTT. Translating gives CASSQGLVPDTQYF.